The next 11 T cell receptor beta chains were all read from a single sample in a study of shared clonotypes between healthy human individuals. Produced via immunoSEQ multiplex PCR; TCRdb's table is partial and in-frame only. The sample lists around 2.1 million clones; about 92% were seen once. It was CD45RO-negative cells, positively selected for CCR7, that made up naive CD8 cells, with terminally differentiated effector memory CD45RA+ cells excluded. The sample consisted of naive CD8+ T cells from PBMCs. The receptors were sampled from a man between 18 and 35 years old in good health. Some clones in this sample may be carry-over from other donors' samples.

The V and J genes are TRBV19 and TRBJ1-1; 9 bases align to TRBD1. After removal of 6 bases from V and 6 bases from J, the junction contained 14 bases not matched to a gene. The CDR3 is made up of 16 amino acids. Germline V CDR1 and CDR2: LNHDA, SQIVND (reference sequence). The CDR3: CASRGTGYFEIAEAFF. In nucleotides, the CDR3 is TGTGCCAGTAGGGGGACAGGGTATTTTGAGATCGCTGAAGCTTTCTTT.

The chain recombines TRBV7-8 with TRBJ1-2, with D tentatively TRBD1 (6 bases). Germline V gives CDR1 SGHVS, CDR2 FQNEAQ. This CDR3 region has 14 residues. V lost 5 bases and J lost 5, with 15 bases in between. The DNA for the CDR3 is TGTGCCAGCAGCCGGCGGGACACCTGGTATGGCTACACCTTC. It yields the protein CASSRRDTWYGYTF.

This sequence joins TRBV10-3 and TRBJ2-7; D gene ambiguous. The CDR3 runs 11 residues. The germline CDR1 and CDR2 sequences are ENHRY and SYGVKD. The V end lost 10 bases, the J end lost 3 bases, and 10 bases lay between the germline ends. The CDR3 reads CATMGDYEQYF. The DNA for the CDR3 is TGTGCCACCATGGGTGACTACGAGCAGTACTTC.

CDR3: CASSFYGVYNEQFF. CDR3 nucleotides: TGTGCCAGCAGTTTCTATGGGGTCTACAATGAGCAGTTCTTC. The chain couples TRBV27 to TRBJ2-1; D is undetermined. The germline CDR1 and CDR2 sequences are MNHEY and SMNVEV (reference sequence). The CDR3 is made up of 14 amino acids. Trimming removed 3 bases from V and 3 bases from J, with 9 bases in between.

The chain joins TRBV5-1 to TRBJ1-1, with D possibly being TRBD1 (5 bases). Germline CDR1 SGHRS, CDR2 YFSETQ. V was shortened by 5 bases and J by 6 bases, with 23 bases between the two germline ends. The CDR3 is 16 residues long. CDR3: CASRTLTSDRLSEAFF. The DNA of the CDR3 is TGCGCCAGCAGGACGCTGACCTCCGACAGACTATCTGAAGCTTTCTTT. The variable domain in full, with the rest retrieved from reference TRBV5-1 and TRBJ1-1, is KAGVTQTPRYLIKTRGQQVTLSCSPISGHRSVSWYQQTPGQGLQFLFEYFSETQRNKGNFPGRFSGRQFSNSRSEMNVSTLELGDSALYLCASRTLTSDRLSEAFFGQGTRLTVV.

The rearrangement joins TRBV5-6 to TRBJ2-2; a weak D match, TRBD2 (6 bases). CDR1 is SGHDT and CDR2 is YYEEEE in the germline V gene. The CDR3 spans 16 residues. V was cut by 2 bases and J by 7 bases, with 18 bases left in between. The CDR3 sequence: CASSLMTSGVVGELFF. The DNA of the CDR3 is TGTGCCAGCAGCTTAATGACTAGTGGGGTGGTCGGGGAGCTGTTTTTT.

J is TRBJ1-5 and V is TRBV5-1; no firm D call. This CDR3 contains 15 residues. Germline V gene sequence: CDR1 SGHRS, CDR2 YFSETQ. V was trimmed by 5 bases and J by 3 bases, leaving 15 bases between them. The CDR3: CASREDGSLNQPQHF. The CDR3 DNA reads TGCGCCAGCAGGGAGGACGGGTCCCTCAATCAGCCCCAGCATTTT.

The V and J genes are TRBV4-1 and TRBJ1-1; maybe TRBD1 (6 bases). V lost 2 bases to trimming and J lost 4 bases, with 8 bases between them. Germline CDR1 MGHRA, CDR2 YSYEKL. The CDR3 has 13 amino acids. DNA of the CDR3: TGCGCCAGCAGCCAAAGCAGGGGCACTGAAGCTTTCTTT. It specifies CASSQSRGTEAFF.

The V and J genes are TRBV10-3 and TRBJ2-2; D is possibly TRBD1 (6 bases). CDR1 and CDR2 (germline): ENHRY, SYGVKD. The V end lost 6 bases, the J end lost 0 bases, and 11 bases lay between the germline ends. The CDR3 is made up of 15 amino acids. This CDR3 is CAISGQMANTGELFF. The CDR3 DNA reads TGTGCCATCAGCGGACAGATGGCGAACACCGGGGAGCTGTTTTTT.

This clone came up once. The chain employs TRBV9 and TRBJ2-1, with 7 bases lining up with TRBD1. CDR3 length: 16 amino acids. V was pared by 4 bases and J by 5 bases, with 12 bases of the junction left unmatched. Germline-derived CDR1 and CDR2 are SGDLS and YYNGEE. The CDR3 reads CASSQNPGQINNEQFF. CDR3 DNA sequence: TGTGCCAGCAGCCAAAACCCGGGACAGATTAACAATGAGCAGTTCTTC.

V usage is TRBV15 and J usage is TRBJ1-5; no definite D call. CDR1 is LNHNV, CDR2 YYDKDF, per germline (reference sequence). The CDR3 has 15 amino acids. Trimming took 0 bases from V and 8 from J, leaving 14 bases between them. The chain's CDR3 is CATSRDLGLGEPQHF. The DNA of the CDR3 is TGTGCCACCAGCAGAGATCTCGGCCTAGGCGAGCCCCAGCATTTT.